Following are 29 T cell receptor beta chains from one sample sequenced in a study of blood T cells in healthy people across ages. Combining a sample-barcoded 5' primer with a J-beta primer mix, a second PCR ran for 7 to 11 cycles. TCRdb ran MiXCR on the 5' RACE reads and lists one entry per CDR3 protein. The sample has 650,000 to 700,000 distinct CDR3 sequences, about 50% seen once; the top ten hold about 13%. Sequenced material: blood. These receptors were taken from a woman older than 75 in good health.

To note about this clonotype: With a much larger clone just one base away, this may be a read error. The J gene is TRBJ2-5, the V gene TRBV18, with TRBD2 matching 10 bases. The J call could be wrong; TRBJ2-7 is a better fit for the DNA end. This CDR3 spans 15 amino acids. CDR1 is KGHSH and CDR2 is LQKENI in the germline V gene. The CDR3 protein is CASSPPPSGSVEQYF. CDR3 DNA: TGTGCCAGCTCTCCACCTCCTAGCGGGAGCGTCGAGCAGTACTTC.

A few counts support this clonotype. The rearrangement uses TRBV6-5 and TRBJ2-7; the match to TRBD1 covers 8 bases. The V gene's germline CDR1 is MNHEY and CDR2 SVGAGI. There are 16 residues in the CDR3. Trimming at V came to 2 bases and at J to 7 bases, leaving 13 bases not matched to a gene. CDR3 protein: CASSYKSQGAYHEQYF. The CDR3 DNA is TGTGCCAGCAGTTACAAGTCGCAGGGGGCGTACCATGAGCAGTACTTC.

This rearrangement joins TRBV5-1 to TRBJ2-3, with D uncertain. Germline V gene lookup returns CDR1 SGHRS and CDR2 YFSETQ. The V gene lost 0 bases and the J gene lost 7 bases, with 6 bases spanning the gap. The CDR3 sequence is 12 residues long. The CDR3 nucleotides read TGCGCCAGCAGCTTGGGGGATTATACGCAGTATTTT. It yields the protein CASSLGDYTQYF.

In the case of this clonotype: A read error is possible here, since a much larger clone lies one base away. The gene calls are TRBV11-2 and TRBJ2-1; TRBD2 agrees at 11 bases. V shed 0 bases and J 11 bases; nucleotides not matched to a gene: 9. This CDR3 is 16 amino acids long. Per germline, CDR1 SGHAT and CDR2 FQNNGV. CDR3 residues: CASSLEVAGGRDKQFF. CDR3 DNA sequence: TGTGCCAGCAGCTTAGAAGTAGCGGGAGGGAGGGATAAGCAGTTCTTC.

The genes are TRBV7-9 and TRBJ1-1; no clear D. The germline CDR1 and CDR2 sequences are SEHNR and FQNEAQ (reference sequence). Trimming shortened V by 8 bases and J by 1 base, and 14 bases separated the two germline ends. The CDR3 spans 14 residues. Here the CDR3 reads CASVMLAGNTEAFF. CDR3 coding DNA: TGTGCCAGCGTAATGTTGGCTGGGAACACTGAAGCTTTCTTT.

The sample holds many counts of this clonotype. The genes are TRBV5-1 and TRBJ2-2; D tentatively fits TRBD1 or TRBD2 (5 bases each). The V end was cut by 0 bases, the J end by 1 base, with 13 bases between. The CDR3 sequence is 17 residues long. Per germline, CDR1 SGHRS and CDR2 YFSETQ. CDR3: CASSLAPGTVNTGELFF. The CDR3 coding sequence is TGCGCCAGCAGCTTGGCGCCAGGGACCGTGAACACCGGGGAGCTGTTTTTT.

Note on this clonotype: This may arise from a read error, as a much more abundant clone is one base away. The rearrangement uses TRBV18 and TRBJ2-7, with D maybe TRBD1 (6 bases). This CDR3 contains 14 residues. Looked up from germline, CDR1 is KGHSH and CDR2 is LQKENI. V gave up 5 bases and J gave up 2 bases, with 13 bases separating them. CDR3 nucleotides: TGTGCCAGCTCAGCGGACAGTTCTGCCTACGAGCAGTACTTC. This sequence encodes CASSADSSAYEQYF.

This clonotype was detected ten times or more. V usage is TRBV7-9 and J usage is TRBJ2-1; D possibly corresponds to TRBD2 (6 bases). This CDR3 has 14 residues. Trimming removed 3 bases at V and 6 bases at J, with 12 bases between. Germline-derived CDR1 and CDR2 are SEHNR and FQNEAQ (reference sequence). CDR3 in DNA: TGTGCCAGCAGCTTCCCCCGGGGGACCAATGAGCAGTTCTTC. Translated: CASSFPRGTNEQFF.

The chain carries TRBV2 and TRBJ2-1, with D possibly being TRBD2 (6 bases). The V and J ends lost 1 base and 12 bases respectively, with 10 bases between them. This CDR3 spans 12 amino acids. Per germline, CDR1 SNHLY and CDR2 FYNNEI. The DNA of the CDR3 is TGTGCCAGCAGTGAAGAGGGACTGAGGCAGTTCTTC. It translates to CASSEEGLRQFF.

The CDR3 spells CSARDGRTDTQYF. The CDR3 coding sequence is TGCAGTGCTAGAGATGGTAGAACAGATACGCAGTATTTT. This sequence joins TRBV20-1 and TRBJ2-3; D gene unclear. There are 13 residues in the CDR3. Germline CDR1 reads DFQATT; CDR2 reads SNEGSKA (reference sequence). Between the trimmed V and J ends, which lost 0 bases and 3 bases, there was a span of 7 bases.

The chain carries TRBV7-9 and TRBJ2-5; D is perhaps TRBD2 (6 bases). V was clipped by 5 bases and J by 8 bases, with 12 bases between them. CDR1 is SEHNR, CDR2 FQNEAQ, per germline (reference sequence). The CDR3 is 12 residues long. CDR3 in DNA: TGTGCCAGCAGCCCCGGAGGGACCACCCAGTACTTC. It codes for CASSPGGTTQYF.

This clonotype appeared a single time. This chain uses TRBV9 with TRBJ2-4; TRBD2 matches 14 bases. The DNA end is more similar to TRBJ2-5, so the J call may be wrong. Germline CDR1 reads SGDLS; CDR2 reads YYNGEE. CDR3 length equals 18 residues. CDR3 DNA: TGTGCCAGCAGCCCCGGGACTAGCGGGGGACCAACACAAGAGACCCAGTACTTC. It specifies CASSPGTSGGPTQETQYF.

The V call is TRBV5-1, the J call TRBJ2-1, with D tentatively TRBD1 or TRBD2 (5 bases each). V was shortened by 0 bases and J by 5 bases, with 12 bases between the two germline ends. The CDR3 contains 15 residues. CDR1 is SGHRS and CDR2 is YFSETQ in the germline V gene. The CDR3 DNA reads as TGCGCCAGCAGCTTGGTGCAGGGAGCTAACAATGAGCAGTTCTTC. Its protein product is CASSLVQGANNEQFF.

This chain uses TRBV20-1 with TRBJ2-5; 8 bases are shared with TRBD2. This CDR3 has 13 amino acids. Losses at the gene ends were 2 bases for V and 4 bases for J; bases not matched to a gene: 3. Germline V gene lookup returns CDR1 DFQATT and CDR2 SNEGSKA (reference sequence). This chain's CDR3 is CSARTGGPETQYF. The DNA of the CDR3 is TGCAGTGCTAGAACGGGGGGGCCAGAGACCCAGTACTTC.

Of note for this clonotype: A junction boundary mismatches the germline segment, possibly from a read error. The V call is TRBV5-1, the J call TRBJ2-1; possible D gene TRBD2, 6 bases. Germline V gives CDR1 SGHRS, CDR2 YFSETQ. This CDR3 comprises 16 residues. The CDR3 coding sequence is TGCGCCAGCAGCTTGATTAGCGGAGGCTCCTACAATGAGCGGTTCTTC. It specifies CASSLISGGSYNERFF. Full variable domain (outside the CDR3, taken from reference TRBV5-1 and TRBJ2-1): KAGVTQTPRYLIKTRGQQVTLSCSPISGHRSVSWYQQTPGQGLQFLFEYFSETQRNKGNFPGRFSGRQFSNSRSEMNVSTLELGDSALYLCASSLISGGSYNERFFGPGTRLTVL.

V usage is TRBV6-5 and J usage is TRBJ1-4; 9 bases align to TRBD1. CDR3 size: 16 residues. V gave up 0 bases and J gave up 7 bases; unmatched junction bases: 6. Germline V CDR1 and CDR2: MNHEY, SVGAGI. Here the CDR3 reads CASSYSFNRGLEKLFF. The CDR3 nucleotides are TGTGCCAGCAGTTACTCTTTCAACAGGGGGCTTGAAAAACTGTTTTTT.

About this clonotype: One base away lies a much larger clone, so this may be a sequencing read error. The CDR3 sequence: CSVEGGSDTQYF. The CDR3 nucleotides read TGCAGCGTTGAGGGGGGCTCAGATACGCAGTATTTT. The chain links TRBV29-1 to TRBJ2-3; D possibly matches TRBD1 or TRBD2 (6 bases each). V lost 3 bases to trimming and J lost 4 bases, with 8 bases between them. The CDR3 is 12 amino acids. Germline V gene data show CDR1 as SQVTM and CDR2 as ANQGSEA.

About this clonotype: A much larger clone differs from this one at a single base, so this may be a read error. The CDR3 coding sequence is TGTGTCAGCAGTCCCACAGGGGCCTACGAGCAGTACTTC. Protein sequence: CVSSPTGAYEQYF. J is TRBJ2-7 and V is TRBV6-5; 7 bases match TRBD1. There are 13 residues in the CDR3. The germline V gene encodes CDR1 MNHEY and CDR2 SVGAGI.

The V gene is TRBV7-3, the J gene TRBJ2-3; D is perhaps TRBD1 or TRBD2 (6 bases each). CDR1 and CDR2 (germline): SGHTA, FQGTGA. V shed 5 bases and J shed 5 bases, with 14 bases lying between them. This CDR3 contains 14 residues. In DNA, the CDR3 is TGTGCCAGCAGCCCGACTAGGGGGAAAGATACGCAGTATTTT. Translation: CASSPTRGKDTQYF.

CDR3 amino acids: CASSELNQPQHF. The CDR3 coding sequence is TGTGCCAGCAGTGAGCTAAATCAGCCCCAGCATTTT. This chain links TRBV25-1 with TRBJ1-5; D unclear. Trimming stripped 3 bases from V and 4 bases from J, with 4 bases between. Germline values: CDR1 MGHDK, CDR2 SYGVNS. The CDR3 covers 12 residues.

The table lists this clonotype with many counts. The chain employs TRBV12-3 or TRBV12-4 and TRBJ1-2, with 8 bases lining up with TRBD1. V gave up 0 bases and J gave up 5 bases; unmatched junction bases: 14. CDR3 size: 18 residues. The CDR3 reads CASSLARQGARRGYGYTF. The DNA of the CDR3 is TGTGCCAGCAGTTTAGCGCGGCAGGGGGCTCGTCGGGGATATGGCTACACCTTC.

The chain couples TRBV20-1 to TRBJ2-1; D uncertain. V lost 8 bases and J 2 bases, leaving 16 bases between the germline ends. The CDR3 extends over 14 amino acids. The germline V gene encodes CDR1 DFQATT and CDR2 SNEGSKA (reference sequence). DNA for the CDR3: TGCAGTACTCCATACTCTTCGCCCTACAATGAGCAGTTCTTC. Translated, it gives CSTPYSSPYNEQFF.

This clonotype was detected many times. The chain uses TRBV10-3 and TRBJ2-1; the D call may be TRBD1 or TRBD2 (5 bases each). V was clipped by 7 bases and J by 5 bases, with 18 bases between them. In germline, CDR1 is ENHRY, CDR2 SYGVKD. The CDR3 consists of 15 residues. CDR3 DNA: TGTGCCATCAATCCCGGAGGACAAAGTAACAATGAGCAGTTCTTC. This codes for CAINPGGQSNNEQFF.

The chain uses TRBV7-9 and TRBJ2-5; D might be TRBD1 or TRBD2, each matching 5 bases. The CDR3 runs 13 residues. Germline assignment: CDR1 SEHNR and CDR2 FQNEAQ (reference sequence). Trimming took 5 bases from V and 3 from J, leaving 10 bases between them. DNA for the CDR3: TGTGCCAGCAGCGGGCTGGGGGAAGAGACCCAGTACTTC. It specifies CASSGLGEETQYF.

Turning to this clonotype: A much larger clone is a single base away; this may be a read error. The chain combines TRBV7-9 with TRBJ2-1; D gene unclear. This CDR3 spans 12 amino acids. From germline, CDR1 is SEHNR and CDR2 FQNEAQ (reference sequence). CDR3 protein: CSSSLGSEAQFF. CDR3 nucleotides: TGTTCCAGCAGCTTAGGATCTGAAGCGCAGTTCTTC.

As concerns this clonotype: A junction boundary mismatches the germline segment, possibly from a read error. The rearrangement uses TRBV6-6 and TRBJ1-2; 10 nucleotides line up with TRBD1. Germline V CDR1 and CDR2: MNHNY, SVGAGI (reference sequence). CDR3 length: 14 residues. CDR3 in DNA: TGTACCAGCAGTTCCGGGACAGGGGCCTACGGCTACACCTTC. As protein: CTSSSGTGAYGYTF.

The J gene is TRBJ1-1, the V gene TRBV25-1; D not resolved. The V gene's germline CDR1 is MGHDK and CDR2 SYGVNS. The CDR3 is 12 amino acids. Trimming stripped 4 bases from V and 4 bases from J, with 7 bases between. Here the CDR3 reads CASSVSSTEAFF. As DNA, the CDR3 is TGTGCCAGCAGTGTCTCAAGCACTGAAGCTTTCTTT.

This clonotype showed up just once. Compared with germline, one end of the junction differs, possibly owing to a read error. The V call is TRBV7-9, the J call TRBJ2-1; D might be TRBD1 (5 bases). CDR1 and CDR2 from the germline V gene are SEHNR and FQNEAQ (reference sequence). The CDR3 is 16 residues long. As DNA, the CDR3 is TGTGCCAGCAGCTTTACAAGGACAAGCTCCGACAATGAGCAGTTCTTC. Its protein is CASSFTRTSSDNEQFF. Full variable domain (rest looked up from reference TRBV7-9 and TRBJ2-1): DTGVSQNPRHKITKRGQNVTFRCDPISEHNRLYWYRQTLGQGPEFLTYFQNEAQLEKSRLLSDRFSAERPKGSFSTLEIQRTEQGDSAMYLCASSFTRTSSDNEQFFGPGTRLTVL.

The chain is built from TRBV27 and TRBJ1-2; D gene unclear. Germline loops: CDR1 MNHEY, CDR2 SMNVEV (reference sequence). V was shortened by 5 bases and J by 0 bases, with 7 bases between the two germline ends. CDR3 length: 13 residues. CDR3 loop: CASSLQPNYGYTF. The CDR3, as DNA: TGTGCCAGCAGTCTTCAGCCTAACTATGGCTACACCTTC.